This T cell receptor beta chain derives from a study of T cell repertoires in cytomegalovirus infection. Study as a whole: Indications of both CMV infection and matching HLA type were provided by public TCR beta signatures.

Study observations and caveats: Within the response measured ex vivo, HLA-C-restricted CMV-specific TCR beta clonotypes were dominant. Cumulative public TCR beta family frequency identified carriers of CMV plus the relevant HLA.

TCRdb itself ran the reads through MiXCR, one entry per CDR3 protein. There are almost 500,000 distinct CDR3 sequences in the sample; about 11% occur only once, and roughly a tenth lies in the top ten. This clonotype was found many times. Its antigen is not known. Germline values: CDR1 SNHLY, CDR2 FYNNEI. V gave up 0 bases and J gave up 4 bases, with 12 bases separating them. The CDR3 extends over 15 amino acids. This receptor was taken from a human donor in good health (CMV status not recorded). Some clones in this sample may be carry-over from other donors' samples. The material sequenced was PBMCs. The chain employs TRBV2 and TRBJ1-2; unclear D gene. For the CDR3, the DNA is TGTGCCAGCAGTGAAGCGGGCAGGAGACCCTATGGCTACACCTTC. Translation: CASSEAGRRPYGYTF.